This passage covers 8 T cell receptor beta chains from one sample sequenced in a study of blood T cell repertoires in COVID-19. Some clones are missing from TCRdb's copy, which holds only in-frame ones; the method was immunoSEQ multiplex PCR. The data contain some 320,000 clones, 90% of them singletons. Sequencing was done on a sample of PBMCs or T cells enriched from blood (not recorded which). The origin of the receptors is a man in his 60s who had recovered from COVID-19.

This rearrangement joins TRBV15 to TRBJ2-2; possibly TRBD2 for D (5 bases). This CDR3 spans 15 amino acids. Germline V lookup: CDR1 LNHNV, CDR2 YYDKDF (reference sequence). V was cut by 2 bases and J by 5 bases, with 12 bases left in between. In DNA, the CDR3 is TGTGCCACCAGCAGAAACGAACTAGTAACCGGGGAGCTGTTTTTT. This codes for CATSRNELVTGELFF.

The rearrangement joins TRBV11-1 to TRBJ2-2; D is possibly TRBD1 (5 bases). Trimming removed 9 bases from V and 0 bases from J, with 11 bases in between. Germline V gene sequence: CDR1 SGHAT, CDR2 FQDESV (reference sequence). CDR3 size: 14 residues. The DNA of the CDR3 is TGTGCCAGTGGCCGACAGACGAACACCGGGGAGCTGTTTTTT. Translation gives CASGRQTNTGELFF. Combining the CDR3 with reference TRBV11-1 and TRBJ2-2 gives the whole variable domain EAEVAQSPRYKITEKSQAVAFWCDPISGHATLYWYRQILGQGPELLVQFQDESVVDDSQLPKDRFSAERLKGVDSTLKIQPAELGDSAMYLCASGRQTNTGELFFGEGSRLTVL.

This sequence joins TRBV5-1 and TRBJ2-7; 7 positions match TRBD1. Germline V gives CDR1 SGHRS, CDR2 YFSETQ. The CDR3 length is 16 residues. V was clipped by 4 bases and J by 3 bases; unmatched bases: 13. CDR3 bases: TGCGCCAGCAGCGAGAAAGAACAGGGGCGGAACTACGAGCAGTACTTC. Amino acids: CASSEKEQGRNYEQYF. Combining the CDR3 with reference TRBV5-1 and TRBJ2-7 gives the whole variable domain KAGVTQTPRYLIKTRGQQVTLSCSPISGHRSVSWYQQTPGQGLQFLFEYFSETQRNKGNFPGRFSGRQFSNSRSEMNVSTLELGDSALYLCASSEKEQGRNYEQYFGPGTRLTVT.

The rearrangement uses TRBV7-8 and TRBJ2-3, with 8 bases fitting TRBD1. The ends lost 5 bases at V and 5 bases at J; junction bases unmatched: 9. CDR3 length equals 15 residues. Germline V gene lookup returns CDR1 SGHVS and CDR2 FQNEAQ. Written as DNA, the CDR3 is TGTGCCAGCAGCAAGGACAGGGTGGATGGAGATACGCAGTATTTT. Protein sequence: CASSKDRVDGDTQYF.

CDR3 DNA sequence: TGTGCCTGGAGTGTATTGACGCCCCCGGGGGGACTGTTTTTT. Amino acids: CAWSVLTPPGGLFF. This chain connects TRBV30 to TRBJ1-4, with a weak D call TRBD1 (5 bases). This CDR3 spans 14 amino acids. The germline V gene encodes CDR1 GTSNPN and CDR2 SVGIG (reference sequence). The V and J ends lost 0 bases and 13 bases respectively, with 18 bases between them.

This clone was seen just once. V is TRBV5-5 and J is TRBJ1-5; D gene ambiguous. The CDR3 runs 14 residues. Germline CDR1 reads SGHKS; CDR2 reads YYEKEE (reference sequence). Trimming removed 0 bases from V and 1 base from J, with 5 bases in between. The CDR3: CASSLGLSNQPQHF. The CDR3, as DNA: TGTGCCAGCAGCTTGGGACTGAGCAATCAGCCCCAGCATTTT. The full variable domain, with the rest looked up from reference TRBV5-5 and TRBJ1-5, is DAGVTQSPTHLIKTRGQQVTLRCSPISGHKSVSWYQQVLGQGPQFIFQYYEKEERGRGNFPDRFSARQFPNYSSELNVNALLLGDSALYLCASSLGLSNQPQHFGDGTRLSIL.

V usage is TRBV27 and J usage is TRBJ2-7; 9 positions match TRBD1. V lost 3 bases to trimming and J lost 8 bases; unmatched junction nucleotides: 11. Per the germline V gene, CDR1 is MNHEY and CDR2 is SMNVEV (reference sequence). The CDR3 is made up of 15 amino acids. The CDR3 coding sequence is TGTGCCAGCAGTTTCCCGGGGACAGGGCTTGCTCAGCAGTACTTC. Translation: CASSFPGTGLAQQYF.

Regarding this clone: The junction departs from germline at one end; a sequencing error may be responsible. V and J are TRBV19 and TRBJ1-1; TRBD1 agrees at 7 bases. This CDR3 spans 12 amino acids. Germline assignment: CDR1 LNHDA and CDR2 SQIVND (reference sequence). For the CDR3, the DNA is TGTGCCAGTAGTACCGGGACAGCTGACGCTTTCTTT. It encodes CASSTGTADAFF.